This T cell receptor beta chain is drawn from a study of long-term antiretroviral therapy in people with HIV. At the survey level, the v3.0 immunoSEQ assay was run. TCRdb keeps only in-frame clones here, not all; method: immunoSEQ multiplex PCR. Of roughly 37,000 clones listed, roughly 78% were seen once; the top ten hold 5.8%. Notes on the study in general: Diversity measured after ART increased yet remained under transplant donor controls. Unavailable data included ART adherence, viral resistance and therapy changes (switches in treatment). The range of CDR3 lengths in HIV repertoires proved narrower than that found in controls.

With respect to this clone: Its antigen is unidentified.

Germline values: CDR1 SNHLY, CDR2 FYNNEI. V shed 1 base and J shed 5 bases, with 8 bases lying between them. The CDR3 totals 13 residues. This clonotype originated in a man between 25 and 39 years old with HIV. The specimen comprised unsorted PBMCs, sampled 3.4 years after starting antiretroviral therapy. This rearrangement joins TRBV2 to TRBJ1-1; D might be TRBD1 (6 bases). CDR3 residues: CASSEEGGTEAFF. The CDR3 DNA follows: TGTGCCAGCAGTGAAGAGGGGGGTACTGAAGCTTTCTTT.